This T cell receptor beta chain originates from a study of blood T cell repertoires in COVID-19. Background on the study: The United States, Italy and Spain supplied acute and convalescent COVID-19 samples.

CDR3 length: 14 residues. V lost 3 bases to trimming and J lost 5 bases, with 10 bases between them. CDR1 and CDR2 (germline): SGHAT, FQNNGV. Original data processing: The authors estimated nucleated cell counts from reference gene primer amplification. The method was immunoSEQ multiplex PCR; TCRdb's version includes in-frame clones alone and lacks a portion of them. V and J calls and clone size are copied from that table; D and trimming were computed from the DNA. The table has about 300,000 clones, around nine tenths seen once. The study recruited people aged about 18 to 90 years across under 25 US areas.

The clonotype comes from a woman in her 30s who had recovered from COVID-19. Sample: PBMCs or T cells enriched from blood (not recorded which). The chain has TRBV11-2 and TRBJ1-4; TRBD1 is a possible D gene (5 bases). This chain's CDR3 is CASSLGRVNEKLFF. Written as DNA, the CDR3 is TGTGCCAGCAGCTTGGGCAGGGTGAATGAAAAACTGTTTTTT.